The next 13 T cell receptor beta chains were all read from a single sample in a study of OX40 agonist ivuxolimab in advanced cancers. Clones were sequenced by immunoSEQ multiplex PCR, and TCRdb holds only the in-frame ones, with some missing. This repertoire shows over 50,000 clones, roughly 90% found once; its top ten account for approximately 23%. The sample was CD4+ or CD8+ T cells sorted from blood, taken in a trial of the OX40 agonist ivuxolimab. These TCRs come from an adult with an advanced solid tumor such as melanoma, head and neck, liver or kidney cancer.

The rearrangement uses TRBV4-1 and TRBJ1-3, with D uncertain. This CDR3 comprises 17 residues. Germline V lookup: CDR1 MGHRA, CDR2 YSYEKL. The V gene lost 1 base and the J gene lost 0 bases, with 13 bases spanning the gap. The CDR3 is CASSQVSVILSGNTIYF. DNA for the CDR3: TGCGCCAGCAGCCAAGTTTCGGTGATCCTCTCTGGAAACACCATATATTTT.

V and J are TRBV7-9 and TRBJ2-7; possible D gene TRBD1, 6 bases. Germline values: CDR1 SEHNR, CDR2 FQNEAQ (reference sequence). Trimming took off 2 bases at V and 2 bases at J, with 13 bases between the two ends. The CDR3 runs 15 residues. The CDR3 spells CASSLQGRGAYEQYF. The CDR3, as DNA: TGTGCCAGCAGCTTACAGGGGCGTGGAGCCTACGAGCAGTACTTC. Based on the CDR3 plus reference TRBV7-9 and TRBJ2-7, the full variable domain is DTGVSQNPRHKITKRGQNVTFRCDPISEHNRLYWYRQTLGQGPEFLTYFQNEAQLEKSRLLSDRFSAERPKGSFSTLEIQRTEQGDSAMYLCASSLQGRGAYEQYFGPGTRLTVT.

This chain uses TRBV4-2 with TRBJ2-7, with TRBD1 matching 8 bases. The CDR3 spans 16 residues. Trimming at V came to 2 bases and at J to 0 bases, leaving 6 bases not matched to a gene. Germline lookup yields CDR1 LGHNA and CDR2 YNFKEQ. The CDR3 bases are TGTGCCAGCAGCCAATCCGGGACAGGACACTCCTACGAGCAGTACTTC. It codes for CASSQSGTGHSYEQYF.

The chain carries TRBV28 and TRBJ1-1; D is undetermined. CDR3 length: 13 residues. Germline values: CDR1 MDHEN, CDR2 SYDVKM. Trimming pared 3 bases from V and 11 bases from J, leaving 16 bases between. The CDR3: CASSLSPWFGAFF. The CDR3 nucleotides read TGTGCCAGCAGTTTGAGTCCCTGGTTTGGGGCTTTCTTT. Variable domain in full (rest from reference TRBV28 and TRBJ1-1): DVKVTQSSRYLVKRTGEKVFLECVQDMDHENMFWYRQDPGLGLRLIYFSYDVKMKEKGDIPEGYSVSREKKERFSLILESASTNQTSMYLCASSLSPWFGAFFGQGTRLTVV.

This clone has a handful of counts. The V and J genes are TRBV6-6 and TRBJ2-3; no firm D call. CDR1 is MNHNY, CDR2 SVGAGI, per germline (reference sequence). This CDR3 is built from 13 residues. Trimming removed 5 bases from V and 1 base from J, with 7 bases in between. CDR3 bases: TGTGCCAGCAGTCGACCCGGCACAGATACGCAGTATTTT. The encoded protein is CASSRPGTDTQYF.

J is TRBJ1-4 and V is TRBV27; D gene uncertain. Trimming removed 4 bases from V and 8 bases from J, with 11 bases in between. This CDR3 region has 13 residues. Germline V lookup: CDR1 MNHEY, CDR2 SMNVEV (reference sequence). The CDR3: CASSSLREEKLFF. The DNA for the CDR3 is TGTGCCAGCAGTTCCCTGAGGGAAGAAAAACTGTTTTTT.

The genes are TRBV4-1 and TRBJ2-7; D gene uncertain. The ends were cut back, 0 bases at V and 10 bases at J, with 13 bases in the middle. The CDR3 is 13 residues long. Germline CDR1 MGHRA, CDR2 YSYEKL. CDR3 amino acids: CASSQDSWPVQYF. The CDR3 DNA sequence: TGCGCCAGCAGCCAAGATTCTTGGCCAGTTCAGTACTTC.

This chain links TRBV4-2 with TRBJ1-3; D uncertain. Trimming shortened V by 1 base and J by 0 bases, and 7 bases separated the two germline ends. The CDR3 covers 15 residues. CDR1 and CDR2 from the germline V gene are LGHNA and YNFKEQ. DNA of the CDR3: TGTGCCAGCAGCCAAGGCCGGGGCTCTGGAAACACCATATATTTT. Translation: CASSQGRGSGNTIYF.

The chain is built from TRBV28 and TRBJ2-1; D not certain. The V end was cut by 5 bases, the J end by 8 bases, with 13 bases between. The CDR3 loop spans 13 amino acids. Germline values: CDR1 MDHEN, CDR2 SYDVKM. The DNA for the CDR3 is TGTGCCAGCAGTCCACCGGGTCCACATGAGCAGTTCTTC. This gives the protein CASSPPGPHEQFF.

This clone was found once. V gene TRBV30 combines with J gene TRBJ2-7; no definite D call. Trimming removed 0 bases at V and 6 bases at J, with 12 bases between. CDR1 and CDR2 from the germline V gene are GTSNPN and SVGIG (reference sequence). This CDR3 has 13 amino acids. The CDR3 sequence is CAWSVGQELEQYV. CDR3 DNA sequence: TGTGCCTGGAGTGTTGGTCAGGAGCTCGAGCAGTACGTC.

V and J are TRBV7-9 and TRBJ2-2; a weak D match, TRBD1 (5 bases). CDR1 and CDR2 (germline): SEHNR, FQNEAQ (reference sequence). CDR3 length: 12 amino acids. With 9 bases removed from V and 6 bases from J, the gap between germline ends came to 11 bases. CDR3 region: CARGRLAGELFF. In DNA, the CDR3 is TGTGCCAGGGGGCGATTAGCCGGGGAGCTGTTTTTT. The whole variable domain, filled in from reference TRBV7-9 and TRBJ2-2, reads DTGVSQNPRHKITKRGQNVTFRCDPISEHNRLYWYRQTLGQGPEFLTYFQNEAQLEKSRLLSDRFSAERPKGSFSTLEIQRTEQGDSAMYLCARGRLAGELFFGEGSRLTVL.

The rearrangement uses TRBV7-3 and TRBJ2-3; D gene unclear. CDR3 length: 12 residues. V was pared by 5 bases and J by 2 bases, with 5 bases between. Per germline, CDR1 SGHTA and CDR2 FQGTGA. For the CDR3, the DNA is TGTGCCAGCAGCGCCTACACAGATACGCAGTATTTT. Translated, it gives CASSAYTDTQYF.

CDR3 in DNA: TGTGCCAGCAGCTTAGTATTGCAGGGGGCATCAGATGGCTACACCTTC. This translates into CASSLVLQGASDGYTF. V and J are TRBV7-2 and TRBJ1-2; 8 bases match TRBD1. From germline, CDR1 is SGHTA and CDR2 FQGNSA. V lost 1 base, J lost 6 bases, and 10 bases stayed unmatched. The CDR3 has 16 residues.